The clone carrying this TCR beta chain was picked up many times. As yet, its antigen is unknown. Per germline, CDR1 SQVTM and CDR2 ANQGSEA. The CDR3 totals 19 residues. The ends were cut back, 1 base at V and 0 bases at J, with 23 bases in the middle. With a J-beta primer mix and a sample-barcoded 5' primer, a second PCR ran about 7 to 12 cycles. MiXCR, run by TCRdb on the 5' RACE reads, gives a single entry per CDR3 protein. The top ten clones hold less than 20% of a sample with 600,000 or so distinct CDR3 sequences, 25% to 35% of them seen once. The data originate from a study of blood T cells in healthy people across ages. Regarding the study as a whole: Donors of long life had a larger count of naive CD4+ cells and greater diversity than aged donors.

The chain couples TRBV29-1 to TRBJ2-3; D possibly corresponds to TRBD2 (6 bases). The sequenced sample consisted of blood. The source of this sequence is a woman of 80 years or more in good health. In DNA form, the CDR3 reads TGCAGCGTTGAAGGATTTCCTATCGGGACTGGTCCTAGCACAGATACGCAGTATTTT. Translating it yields CSVEGFPIGTGPSTDTQYF.